A selection of T cell receptor beta chains follows, all from one sample in a study of naive and memory T cell subsets. A single record per CDR3 protein comes from TCRdb applying MiXCR to the UMI-ligation and nested PCR reads. The table records 95,000 to 150,000 distinct CDR3 sequences, just over 35% of them present only once. Sequencing was carried out using central memory CD4+ T cells from blood. The source is a human donor in good health. Both conserved end residues are part of each CDR3. The D gene is left open where the match is weak. Clone size is stated in some rows and not others, as once, few, many or a class when expanded.

>NA|NA|TRBJ2-3|TRBV28
CASSLIGARTDTQYF
TGTGCCAGCAGTTTAATCGGGGCCCGCACAGATACGCAGTATTTT
>NA|NA|TRBJ2-1|TRBV29-1
CSVEDRRRYNEQFF
TGCAGCGTTGAAGATCGACGGAGATACAATGAGCAGTTCTTC
>NA|NA|TRBJ2-7|TRBV28
CASSLLGTWMSGEQYF
TGTGCCAGCAGTTTATTAGGGACTTGGATGAGTGGCGAGCAGTACTTC
>TRBD2|few|TRBJ2-2|TRBV28
CASSLSAGSTGELFF
TGTGCCAGCAGTTTATCAGCGGGAAGCACCGGGGAGCTGTTTTTT
>TRBD1|few|TRBJ1-6|TRBV27
CASKSDRGKSPLHF
TGTGCCAGCAAATCGGACAGGGGGAAATCACCCCTCCACTTT
>TRBD1|few|TRBJ2-7|TRBV28
CASSFSTGILWEQYF
TGTGCCAGCAGTTTCTCGACAGGGATTCTTTGGGAGCAGTACTTC
>NA|NA|TRBJ2-1|TRBV5-1
CASSSTTHGSFNEQFF
TGCGCCAGCAGCTCCACGACTCATGGCTCCTTCAATGAGCAGTTCTTC
>TRBD1|NA|TRBJ2-3|TRBV7-6
CASSRRDRGADTQYF
TGTGCCAGCAGCCGTCGGGACAGGGGGGCAGATACGCAGTATTTT
>NA|NA|TRBJ2-1|TRBV24-1
CATSDPGFNEQFF
TGTGCCACCAGTGACCCAGGGTTCAATGAGCAGTTCTTC
>NA|few|TRBJ1-6|TRBV21-1
CASSSGLGTGGNSPLHF
TGTGCCAGCAGCTCCGGCCTGGGGACAGGGGGAAATTCACCCCTCCACTTT
>TRBD2|NA|TRBJ2-3|TRBV7-3
CASSPQRGGTDTQYF
TGTGCCAGCAGCCCCCAACGGGGGGGCACAGATACGCAGTATTTT
>NA|few|TRBJ1-5|TRBV28
CASIGSGPPGQPQHF
TGTGCCAGCATAGGATCAGGGCCTCCAGGTCAGCCCCAGCATTTT
>NA|few|TRBJ2-1|TRBV20-1
CSARPSNEQFF
TGCAGTGCTCGCCCAAGCAATGAGCAGTTCTTC
>TRBD2|NA|TRBJ2-3|TRBV10-2
CASSEASGRTDTQYF
TGCGCCAGCAGTGAGGCTAGCGGGAGGACAGATACGCAGTATTTT
>TRBD1|NA|TRBJ2-5|TRBV28
CASSSPGTAFQETQYF
TGTGCCAGCAGTTCCCCCGGGACAGCTTTCCAAGAGACCCAGTACTTC